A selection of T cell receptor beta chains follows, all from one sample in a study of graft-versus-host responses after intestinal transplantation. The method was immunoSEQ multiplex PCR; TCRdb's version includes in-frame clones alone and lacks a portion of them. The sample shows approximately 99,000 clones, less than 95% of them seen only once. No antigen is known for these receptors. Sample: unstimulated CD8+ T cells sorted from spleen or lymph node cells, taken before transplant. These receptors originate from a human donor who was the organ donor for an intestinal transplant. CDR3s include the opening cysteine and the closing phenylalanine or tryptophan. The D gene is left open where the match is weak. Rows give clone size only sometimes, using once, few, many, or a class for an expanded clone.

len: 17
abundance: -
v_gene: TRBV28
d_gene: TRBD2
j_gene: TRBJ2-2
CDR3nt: TGTGCCAGCAGCCGGGGGGTAAGGATTTTGAGGACCGGGGAGCTGTTTTTT
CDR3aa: CASSRGVRILRTGELFF

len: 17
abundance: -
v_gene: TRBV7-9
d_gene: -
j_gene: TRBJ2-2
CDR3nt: TGTGCCAGCAGCTTAGTTTTTTTGGCGGAGAACACCGGGGAGCTGTTTTTT
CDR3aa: CASSLVFLAENTGELFF

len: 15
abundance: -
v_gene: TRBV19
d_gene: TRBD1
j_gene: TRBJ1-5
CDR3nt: TGTGCCAGTAGTATCGGGGACAGGGCCAATCAGCCCCAGCATTTT
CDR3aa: CASSIGDRANQPQHF

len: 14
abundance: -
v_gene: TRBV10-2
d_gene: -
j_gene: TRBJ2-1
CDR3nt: TGCGCCAGCAGCGTGACTACTCCATACAATGAGCAGTTCTTC
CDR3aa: CASSVTTPYNEQFF

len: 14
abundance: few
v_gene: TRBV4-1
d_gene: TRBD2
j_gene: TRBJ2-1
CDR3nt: TGCGCCAGCAGCCTGGCGGGAGGTGGCAATGAGCAGTTCTTC
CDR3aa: CASSLAGGGNEQFF

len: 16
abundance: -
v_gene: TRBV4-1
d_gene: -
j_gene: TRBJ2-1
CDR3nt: TGCGCCAGCAGCCAAGGCGGCCAGGGGTCCTACAATGAGCAGTTCTTC
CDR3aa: CASSQGGQGSYNEQFF

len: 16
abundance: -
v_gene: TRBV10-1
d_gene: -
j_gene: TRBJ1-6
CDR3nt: TGCGCCAGTACGCGACCGGTCGACTTGGAGGGTTCACCCCTCCACTTT
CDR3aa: CASTRPVDLEGSPLHF

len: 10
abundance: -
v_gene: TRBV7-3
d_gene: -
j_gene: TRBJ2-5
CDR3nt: TGTGCCAGCAGCTTAAAGGGGCAGTACTTC
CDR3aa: CASSLKGQYF

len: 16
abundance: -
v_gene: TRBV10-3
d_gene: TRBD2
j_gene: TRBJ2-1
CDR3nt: TGTGCCATCAGTGTTAGCGGGACGAGGACGGGCGATGAGCAGTTCTTC
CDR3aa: CAISVSGTRTGDEQFF

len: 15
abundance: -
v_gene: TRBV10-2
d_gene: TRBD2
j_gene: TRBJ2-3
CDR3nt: TGCGCCAGCAGGGTGGCGGGAGATTCATCAGATACGCAGTATTTT
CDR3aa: CASRVAGDSSDTQYF

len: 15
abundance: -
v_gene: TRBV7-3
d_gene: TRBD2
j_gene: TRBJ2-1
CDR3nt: TGTGCCAGCAGCCTAGCGGGGGGCGCCTACAATGAGCAGTTCTTC
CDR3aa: CASSLAGGAYNEQFF

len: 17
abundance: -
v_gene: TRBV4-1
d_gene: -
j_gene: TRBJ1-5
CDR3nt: TGCGCCAGCAGCCAACCCCCCGGGGGGGGAAGCAATCAGCCCCAGCATTTT
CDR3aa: CASSQPPGGGSNQPQHF

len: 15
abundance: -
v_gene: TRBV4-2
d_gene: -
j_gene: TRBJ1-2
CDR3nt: TGTGCCAGCAGCCAAGATGGGGCGCTCCTCTATGGCTACACCTTC
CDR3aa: CASSQDGALLYGYTF

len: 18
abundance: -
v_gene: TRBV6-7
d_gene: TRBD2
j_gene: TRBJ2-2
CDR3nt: TGTGCCAGCAGCAGGGAGGGTCCAGGGAAGAATCGAACCGGGGAGCTGTTTTTT
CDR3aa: CASSREGPGKNRTGELFF

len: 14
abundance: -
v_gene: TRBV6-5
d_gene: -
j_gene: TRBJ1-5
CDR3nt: TGTGCCAGCTCTGGCGGATCGTACAATCAGCCCCAGCATTTT
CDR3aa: CASSGGSYNQPQHF

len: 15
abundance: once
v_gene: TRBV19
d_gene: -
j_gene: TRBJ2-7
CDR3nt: TGTGCCAGTAGTATAGATTACGGTATCACTTACGAGCAGTACTTC
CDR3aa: CASSIDYGITYEQYF

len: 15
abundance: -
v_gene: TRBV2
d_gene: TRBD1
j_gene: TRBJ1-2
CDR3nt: TGTGCCAGCAGAGGGACAGGGGTCCCAATCTATGGCTACACCTTC
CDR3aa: CASRGTGVPIYGYTF

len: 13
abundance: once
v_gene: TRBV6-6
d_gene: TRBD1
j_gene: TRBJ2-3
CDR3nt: TGTGCCAGCAGGGGGGACAGGGAAGATACGCAGTATTTT
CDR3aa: CASRGDREDTQYF

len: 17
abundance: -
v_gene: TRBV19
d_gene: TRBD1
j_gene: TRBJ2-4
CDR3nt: TGTGCCAGTAGTATTTTGTTTGAGACAGGGGCCTTGAACATTCAGTACTTC
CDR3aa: CASSILFETGALNIQYF

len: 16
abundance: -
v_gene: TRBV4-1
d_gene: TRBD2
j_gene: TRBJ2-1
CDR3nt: TGCGCCAGCAGCCAAGCGGTTTCTAGCGGGAGGGCTGAGCAGTTCTTC
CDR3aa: CASSQAVSSGRAEQFF

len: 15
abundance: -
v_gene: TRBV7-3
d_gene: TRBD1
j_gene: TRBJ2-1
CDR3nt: TGTGCCAGCAGCTTGGGGCAGGGGGCTTACAATGAGCAGTTCTTC
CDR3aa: CASSLGQGAYNEQFF

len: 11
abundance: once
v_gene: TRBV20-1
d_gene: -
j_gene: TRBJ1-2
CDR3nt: TGCAGTGCTCCACAGGAATATGGCTACACCTTC
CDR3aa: CSAPQEYGYTF

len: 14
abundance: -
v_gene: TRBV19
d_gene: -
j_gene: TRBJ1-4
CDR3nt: TGTGCCAGTAGGCAACGGGGGATAGGGGAAAAACTGTTTTTT
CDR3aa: CASRQRGIGEKLFF

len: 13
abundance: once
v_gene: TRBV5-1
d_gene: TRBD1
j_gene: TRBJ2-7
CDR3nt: TGCGCCAGCAGCCCGGACAGGGGAAACGAGCAGTACTTC
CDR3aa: CASSPDRGNEQYF

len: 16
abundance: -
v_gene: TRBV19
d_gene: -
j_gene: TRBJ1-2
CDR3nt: TGTGCCAGTAGTATCCCCTACAGAGAGTTTAACTATGGCTACACCTTC
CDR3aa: CASSIPYREFNYGYTF

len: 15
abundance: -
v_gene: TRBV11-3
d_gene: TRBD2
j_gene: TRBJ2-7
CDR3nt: TGTGCCAGCAGCTTAGGTAGCGGGAGAGGCTACGAGCAGTACTTC
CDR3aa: CASSLGSGRGYEQYF

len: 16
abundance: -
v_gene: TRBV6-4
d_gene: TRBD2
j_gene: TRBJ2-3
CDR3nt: TGTGCCAGCAGTGTTGGGACTAGCTGGAGGACAGATACGCAGTATTTT
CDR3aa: CASSVGTSWRTDTQYF

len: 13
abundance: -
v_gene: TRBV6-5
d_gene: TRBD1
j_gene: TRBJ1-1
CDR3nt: TGTGCCAGCTTCCAGGGGGCAAACACTGAAGCTTTCTTT
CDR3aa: CASFQGANTEAFF

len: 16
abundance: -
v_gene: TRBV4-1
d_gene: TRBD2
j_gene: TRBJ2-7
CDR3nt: TGCGCCAGCAGCTCCTCGGGGGCGGGAGGGCCCTACGAGCAGTACTTC
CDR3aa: CASSSSGAGGPYEQYF

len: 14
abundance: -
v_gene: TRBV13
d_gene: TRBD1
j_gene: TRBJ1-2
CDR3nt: TGTGCCAGCAGCCCAGGGGACAGGTCCTATGGCTACACCTTC
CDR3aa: CASSPGDRSYGYTF

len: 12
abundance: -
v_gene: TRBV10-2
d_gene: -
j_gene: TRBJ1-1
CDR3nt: TGCGCCAGTTCCTTGGGGCCGAGAGAAGCTTTCTTT
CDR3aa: CASSLGPREAFF

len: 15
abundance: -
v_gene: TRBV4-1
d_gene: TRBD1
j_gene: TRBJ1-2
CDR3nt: TGCGCCAGCAGCCATTGGACAGGGGGTAAGAATGGCTACACCTTC
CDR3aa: CASSHWTGGKNGYTF

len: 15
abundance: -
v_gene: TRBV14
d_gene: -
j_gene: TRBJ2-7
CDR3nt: TGTGCCAGCAGCCCGATTGTAAGGGGATTTGTCGAGCAGTACTTC
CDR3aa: CASSPIVRGFVEQYF

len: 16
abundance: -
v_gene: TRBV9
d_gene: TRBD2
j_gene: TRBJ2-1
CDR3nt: TGTGCCAGCAGCGGAGCTAGCGGGATAACTTACAATGAGCAGTTCTTC
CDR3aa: CASSGASGITYNEQFF

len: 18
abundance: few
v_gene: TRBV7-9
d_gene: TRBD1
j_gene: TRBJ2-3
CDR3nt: TGTGCCAGCAGCTTAACCCGTTATCAGGGGGAGAGCACAGATACGCAGTATTTT
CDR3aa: CASSLTRYQGESTDTQYF

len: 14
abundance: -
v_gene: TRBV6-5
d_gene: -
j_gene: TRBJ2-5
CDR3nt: TGTGCCAGCAGTTCCGGGACAAAACAAGAGACCCAGTACTTC
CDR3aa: CASSSGTKQETQYF

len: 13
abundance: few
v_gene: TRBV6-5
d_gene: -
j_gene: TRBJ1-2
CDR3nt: TGTGCCAGCAGCCCACAGGGAGAGAGGGGCTACACCTTC
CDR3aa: CASSPQGERGYTF

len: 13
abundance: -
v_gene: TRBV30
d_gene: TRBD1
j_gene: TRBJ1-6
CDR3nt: TGTGCCTGGAGTATCACAGGGGATTCACCCCTCCACTTT
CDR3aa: CAWSITGDSPLHF

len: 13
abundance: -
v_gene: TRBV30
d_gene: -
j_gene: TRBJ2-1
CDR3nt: TGTGCCTTTGACGGGGTAACCTACAATGAGCAGTTCTTC
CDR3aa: CAFDGVTYNEQFF

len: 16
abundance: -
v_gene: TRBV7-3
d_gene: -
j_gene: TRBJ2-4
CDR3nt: TGTGCCAGCAGCCACATAGCGGATTGGGCCAAAAACATTCAGTACTTC
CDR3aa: CASSHIADWAKNIQYF

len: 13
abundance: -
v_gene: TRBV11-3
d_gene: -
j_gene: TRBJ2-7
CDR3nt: TGTGCCAGCAGCTTAGAAGGCGGCTACGAGCAGTACTTC
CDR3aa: CASSLEGGYEQYF

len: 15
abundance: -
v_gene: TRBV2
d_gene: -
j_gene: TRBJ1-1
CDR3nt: TGTGCCAGCGATTTTCCACCCGAGGGTTGGACTGAAGCTTTCTTT
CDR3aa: CASDFPPEGWTEAFF

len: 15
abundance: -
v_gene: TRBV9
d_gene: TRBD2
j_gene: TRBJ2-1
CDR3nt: TGTGCCAGCAGCGTGGGACGGGAGGACTACAATGAGCAGTTCTTC
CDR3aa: CASSVGREDYNEQFF

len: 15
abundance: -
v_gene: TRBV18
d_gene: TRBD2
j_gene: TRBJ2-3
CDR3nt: TGTGCCAGCACATATCTAGCGGGGGGCACAGATACGCAGTATTTT
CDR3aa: CASTYLAGGTDTQYF

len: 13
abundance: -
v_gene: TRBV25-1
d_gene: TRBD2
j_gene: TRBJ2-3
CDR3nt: TGTGCCAGCGCACTAGCGCCCACAGATACGCAGTATTTT
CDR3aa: CASALAPTDTQYF

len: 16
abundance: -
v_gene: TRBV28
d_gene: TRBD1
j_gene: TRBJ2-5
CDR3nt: TGTGCCAGCAGTTTACTCGGGACAGCATACCAAGAGACCCAGTACTTC
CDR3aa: CASSLLGTAYQETQYF

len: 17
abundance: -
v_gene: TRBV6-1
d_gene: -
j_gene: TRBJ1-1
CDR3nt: TGTGCCAGCAGTGAAGCTCTTGGGGGCGGAGGGAACACTGAAGCTTTCTTT
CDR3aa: CASSEALGGGGNTEAFF

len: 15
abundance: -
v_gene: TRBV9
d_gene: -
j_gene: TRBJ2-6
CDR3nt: TGTGCCAGCAGCACGGGGAGCTCTGGGGCCAACGTCCTGACTTTC
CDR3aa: CASSTGSSGANVLTF

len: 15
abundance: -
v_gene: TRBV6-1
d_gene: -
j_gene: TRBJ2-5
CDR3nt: TGTGCCAGCAGTGAAAGCCTGGCGGGACAAGAGACCCAGTACTTC
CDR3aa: CASSESLAGQETQYF

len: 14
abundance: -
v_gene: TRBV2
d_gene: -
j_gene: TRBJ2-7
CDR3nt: TGTGCCAGCAGTGCCCCGGGACTTTCCTACGAGCAGTACTTC
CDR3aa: CASSAPGLSYEQYF

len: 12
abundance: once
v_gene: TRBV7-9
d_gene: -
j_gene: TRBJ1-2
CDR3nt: TGTGCCAGCAGTCAAGCTGAGTATGGCTACACCTTC
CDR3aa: CASSQAEYGYTF

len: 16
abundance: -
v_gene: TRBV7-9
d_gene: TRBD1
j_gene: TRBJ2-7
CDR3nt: TGTGCCAGCAGCTTCCCCCGGGACAGGGCCTCATCTAAGCAGTACTTC
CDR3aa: CASSFPRDRASSKQYF

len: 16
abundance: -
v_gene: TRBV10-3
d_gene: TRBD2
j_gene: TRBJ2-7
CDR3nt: TGTGCCTCTCAGTATAACGGACTAGCACGGGACTACGAGCAGTACTTC
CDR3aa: CASQYNGLARDYEQYF

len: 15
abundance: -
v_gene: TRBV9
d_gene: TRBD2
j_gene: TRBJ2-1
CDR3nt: TGTGCCAGCAGCGTAGATTGGGTGGGGGGGTATGAGCAGTTCTTC
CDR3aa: CASSVDWVGGYEQFF

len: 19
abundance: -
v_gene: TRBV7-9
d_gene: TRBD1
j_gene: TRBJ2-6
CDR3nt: TGTGCCAGCAGCTTAGGTGAAGGACAGGGAGGATCCGGGGCCAACGTCCTGACTTTC
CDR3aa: CASSLGEGQGGSGANVLTF

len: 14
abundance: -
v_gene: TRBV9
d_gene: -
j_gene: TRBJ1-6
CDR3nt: TGTGCCAGCAGCGTATGGGACTTGAATTCACCCCTCCACTTT
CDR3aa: CASSVWDLNSPLHF

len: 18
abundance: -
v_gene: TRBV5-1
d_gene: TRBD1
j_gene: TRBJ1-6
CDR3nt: TGCGCCAGCAGCCCCGGAGACCAGGGGGTCCACTATAATTCACCCCTCCACTTT
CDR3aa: CASSPGDQGVHYNSPLHF

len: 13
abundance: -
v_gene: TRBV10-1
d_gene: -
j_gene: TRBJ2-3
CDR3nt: TGCGCCAGCAGTGACGATTCGGGAGATACGCAGTATTTT
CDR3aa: CASSDDSGDTQYF

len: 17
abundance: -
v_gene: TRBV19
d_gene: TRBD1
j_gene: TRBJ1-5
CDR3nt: TGTGCCAGTAGTATGAGGGGGCCCATTTATAGCAATCAGCCCCAGCATTTT
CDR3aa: CASSMRGPIYSNQPQHF

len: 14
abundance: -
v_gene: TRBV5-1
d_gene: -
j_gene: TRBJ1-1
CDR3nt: TGCGCCAGCAGCGCGGCCAGCCTGAACACTGAAGCTTTCTTT
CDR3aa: CASSAASLNTEAFF